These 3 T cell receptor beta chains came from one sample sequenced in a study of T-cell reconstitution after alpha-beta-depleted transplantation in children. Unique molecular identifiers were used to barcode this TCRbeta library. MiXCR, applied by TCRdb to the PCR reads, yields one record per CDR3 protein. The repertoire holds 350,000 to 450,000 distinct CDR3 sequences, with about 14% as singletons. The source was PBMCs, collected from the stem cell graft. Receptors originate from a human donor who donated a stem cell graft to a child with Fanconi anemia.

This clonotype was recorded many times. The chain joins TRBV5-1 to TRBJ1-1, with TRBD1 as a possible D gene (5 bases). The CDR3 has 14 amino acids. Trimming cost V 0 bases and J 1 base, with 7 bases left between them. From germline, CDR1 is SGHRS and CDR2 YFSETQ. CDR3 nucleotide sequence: TGCGCCAGCAGCTTGGTCGGGACGAACACTGAAGCTTTCTTT. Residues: CASSLVGTNTEAFF.

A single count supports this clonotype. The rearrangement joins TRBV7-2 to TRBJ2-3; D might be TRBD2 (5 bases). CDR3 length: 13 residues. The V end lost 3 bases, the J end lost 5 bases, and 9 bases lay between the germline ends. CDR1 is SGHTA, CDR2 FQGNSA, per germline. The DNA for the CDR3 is TGTGCCAGCAGCTTCCGTGAGGGAGATACGCAGTATTTT. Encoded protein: CASSFREGDTQYF.

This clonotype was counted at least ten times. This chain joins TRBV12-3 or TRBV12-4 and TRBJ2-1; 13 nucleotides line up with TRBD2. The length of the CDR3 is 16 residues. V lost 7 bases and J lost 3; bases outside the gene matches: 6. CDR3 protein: CASNGLAGESYNEQFF. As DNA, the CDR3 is TGTGCCAGCAACGGACTAGCGGGGGAGAGCTACAATGAGCAGTTCTTC.